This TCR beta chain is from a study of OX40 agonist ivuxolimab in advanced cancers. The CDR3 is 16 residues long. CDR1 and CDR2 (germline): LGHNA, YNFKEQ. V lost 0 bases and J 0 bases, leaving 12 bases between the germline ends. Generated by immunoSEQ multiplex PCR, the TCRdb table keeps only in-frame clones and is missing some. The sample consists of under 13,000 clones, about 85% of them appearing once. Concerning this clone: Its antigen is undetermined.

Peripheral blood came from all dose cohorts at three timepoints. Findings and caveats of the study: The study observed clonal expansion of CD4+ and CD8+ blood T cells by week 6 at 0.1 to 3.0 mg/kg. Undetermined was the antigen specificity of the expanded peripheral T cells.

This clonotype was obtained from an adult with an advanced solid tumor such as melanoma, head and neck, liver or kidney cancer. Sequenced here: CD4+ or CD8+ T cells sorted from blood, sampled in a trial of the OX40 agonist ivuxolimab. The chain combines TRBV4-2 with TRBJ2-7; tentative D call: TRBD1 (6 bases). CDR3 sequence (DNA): TGTGCCAGCAGCCAAGAATGGCAGGGGACCTCCTACGAGCAGTACTTC. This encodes CASSQEWQGTSYEQYF.